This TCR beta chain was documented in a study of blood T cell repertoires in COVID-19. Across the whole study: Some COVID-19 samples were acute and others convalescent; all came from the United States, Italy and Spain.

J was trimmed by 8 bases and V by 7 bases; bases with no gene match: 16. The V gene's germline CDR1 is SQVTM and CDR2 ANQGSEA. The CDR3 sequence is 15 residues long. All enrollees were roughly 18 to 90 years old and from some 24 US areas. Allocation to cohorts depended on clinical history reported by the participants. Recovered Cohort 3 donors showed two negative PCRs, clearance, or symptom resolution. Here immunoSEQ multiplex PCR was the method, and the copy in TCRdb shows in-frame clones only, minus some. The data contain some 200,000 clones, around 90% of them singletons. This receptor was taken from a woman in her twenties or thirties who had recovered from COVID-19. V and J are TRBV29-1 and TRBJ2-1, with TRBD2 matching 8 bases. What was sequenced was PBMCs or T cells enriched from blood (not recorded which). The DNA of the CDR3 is TGCAGCGCCACACCCTCCAGCGGGAGTTTGGATGAGCAGTTCTTC. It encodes CSATPSSGSLDEQFF.